The 30 T cell receptor beta chains below all came from one sample that was sequenced in a study of OX40 agonist ivuxolimab in advanced cancers. The table came from immunoSEQ multiplex PCR; TCRdb's copy has only in-frame clones and leaves some out. This sample has fewer than 95,000 clones; under 95% occur once, and the top ten carry more than 3%. The sequences come from CD4+ or CD8+ T cells sorted from blood, collected in a trial of the OX40 agonist ivuxolimab. These receptors came from an adult with an advanced solid tumor such as melanoma, head and neck, liver or kidney cancer.

The CDR3 DNA reads as TGCAGCGTTGTAAGAGTTACGGACTATGGCTACACCTTC. It codes for CSVVRVTDYGYTF. The gene calls are TRBV29-1 and TRBJ1-2; D gene ambiguous. Trimming stripped 4 bases from V and 3 bases from J, with 12 bases between. The CDR3 is made up of 13 amino acids. Germline CDR1 is SQVTM and CDR2 is ANQGSEA.

CDR3 nucleotide sequence: TGTGCCAGTAGTATTTCCGGGACAGGGTCCTACGAGCAGTACTTC. Its protein product is CASSISGTGSYEQYF. J is TRBJ2-5 and V is TRBV19, with 9 bases aligning to TRBD1. The DNA end favors TRBJ2-7, so the J call may be wrong. The CDR3 is 15 amino acids. CDR1 and CDR2 from the germline V gene are LNHDA and SQIVND (reference sequence).

This chain uses TRBV30 with TRBJ1-2, with 7 bases that match TRBD1. V trimming: 3 bases; J trimming: 3 bases; junction bases outside the gene matches: 7. The germline V gene has CDR1 GTSNPN and CDR2 SVGIG (reference sequence). The CDR3 loop spans 14 amino acids. In DNA form, the CDR3 reads TGTGCCTGGAGCCCAGGGGGGGGGCACTATGGCTACACCTTC. Protein sequence: CAWSPGGGHYGYTF.

The chain recombines TRBV27 with TRBJ2-4; D unclear. The germline V and J ends were trimmed by 8 bases and 5 bases, with 13 bases remaining between them. Germline V gene sequence: CDR1 MNHEY, CDR2 SMNVEV (reference sequence). This CDR3 has 13 amino acids. Here the CDR3 DNA reads TGTGCCAGCCAGGCGTTCGGAGAAAACATTCAGTACTTC. It translates to CASQAFGENIQYF.

The rearrangement uses TRBV19 and TRBJ1-4, with 9 nucleotides matching TRBD1. CDR1 and CDR2 (germline): LNHDA, SQIVND (reference sequence). The J segment lost 7 bases and the V segment lost 3 bases, leaving 6 bases of the junction unmatched. The CDR3 covers 15 residues. As DNA, the CDR3 is TGTGCCAGTAGTATCGGACAGGGGACTGCTGAAAAACTGTTTTTT. As protein: CASSIGQGTAEKLFF. The variable domain in full, with the rest retrieved from reference TRBV19 and TRBJ1-4, is DGGITQSPKYLFRKEGQNVTLSCEQNLNHDAMYWYRQDPGQGLRLIYYSQIVNDFQKGDIAEGYSVSREKKESFPLTVTSAQKNPTAFYLCASSIGQGTAEKLFFGSGTQLSVL.

The gene calls are TRBV19 and TRBJ2-3, with D perhaps TRBD1 (6 bases). Looked up from germline, CDR1 is LNHDA and CDR2 is SQIVND (reference sequence). There are 15 residues in the CDR3. V dropped 7 bases and J dropped 1 base, with 15 bases sitting between them. DNA of the CDR3: TGTGCCAGTACGTCACAGGGCGACGGCACAGATACGCAGTATTTT. This encodes CASTSQGDGTDTQYF. Looking up the rest from reference TRBV19 and TRBJ2-3 gives the full variable domain: DGGITQSPKYLFRKEGQNVTLSCEQNLNHDAMYWYRQDPGQGLRLIYYSQIVNDFQKGDIAEGYSVSREKKESFPLTVTSAQKNPTAFYLCASTSQGDGTDTQYFGPGTRLTVL.

J is TRBJ2-5 and V is TRBV27; the D gene is possibly TRBD2 (7 bases). The better agreement between TRBJ2-7 and the DNA end casts doubt on the J call. Germline V lookup: CDR1 MNHEY, CDR2 SMNVEV (reference sequence). The CDR3 runs to 13 residues. The CDR3 here is CASIGGGANEQYF. CDR3 DNA: TGTGCCAGCATAGGGGGGGGCGCCAACGAGCAGTACTTC.

The V gene is TRBV15, the J gene TRBJ2-7; 7 bases fit TRBD1. The CDR3 is 15 amino acids. With 1 base clipped from V and 3 bases from J, the junction kept 6 bases outside the gene matches. CDR1 and CDR2 from the germline V gene are LNHNV and YYDKDF (reference sequence). This CDR3 reads CATSRANRGGYEQYF. In DNA, the CDR3 is TGTGCCACCAGCAGAGCCAACAGGGGTGGCTACGAGCAGTACTTC.

The V gene is TRBV7-6, the J gene TRBJ1-3; D is unresolved. The CDR3 extends over 16 amino acids. V was clipped by 1 base and J by 0 bases, with 10 bases between them. Per the germline V gene, CDR1 is SGHVS and CDR2 is FNYEAQ. The chain's CDR3 is CASSLGSAYSGNTIYF. The CDR3 region has the DNA TGTGCCAGCAGCTTAGGGTCCGCTTACTCTGGAAACACCATATATTTT.

The chain carries TRBV4-3 and TRBJ2-7; TRBD2 aligns across 14 bases. Trimming cost V 0 bases and J 2 bases; bases outside gene matches: 6. The CDR3 has 18 amino acids. Germline lookup yields CDR1 LGHNA and CDR2 YSLEER. The CDR3 spells CASSQDSGTSGGAYEQYF. Here the CDR3 DNA reads TGCGCCAGCAGCCAAGATTCCGGGACTAGCGGGGGAGCCTACGAGCAGTACTTC.

This rearrangement joins TRBV19 to TRBJ2-7; D could derive from TRBD1 or TRBD2 (5 bases each). Germline lookup yields CDR1 LNHDA and CDR2 SQIVND (reference sequence). This CDR3 comprises 13 residues. Trimming left V 5 bases short and J 0 bases short, with 8 bases between. CDR3 in amino acids: CASSLGTSYEQYF. CDR3 in DNA: TGTGCCAGTAGTCTAGGGACCTCCTACGAGCAGTACTTC.

The rearrangement links TRBV10-1 to TRBJ1-3, with a tentative D call TRBD1 (6 bases). This CDR3 spans 16 amino acids. Trimming stripped 6 bases from V and 4 bases from J, with 19 bases between. Germline V lookup: CDR1 WNHNN, CDR2 SYGVQD (reference sequence). The CDR3 nucleotides read TGCGCCAGCAGCCTATTCGGACAGAGGATAGGAAACACCATATATTTT. It codes for CASSLFGQRIGNTIYF.

CDR3 residues: CASYGQLEAFF. As DNA, the CDR3 is TGCGCCAGCTACGGACAACTTGAAGCTTTCTTT. The rearrangement uses TRBV10-2 and TRBJ1-1; weak D call: TRBD1 (5 bases). The length of the CDR3 is 11 residues. Trimming took off 8 bases at V and 7 bases at J, with 11 bases between the two ends. Germline CDR1 reads WSHSY; CDR2 reads SAAADI.

V gene TRBV7-2 combines with J gene TRBJ2-1; D uncertain. The CDR3 runs 14 residues. CDR1 is SGHTA, CDR2 FQGNSA, per germline. The V and J ends lost 1 base and 9 bases respectively, with 13 bases between them. The CDR3 loop is CASSLVYQWGEQFF. The CDR3 DNA reads as TGTGCCAGCAGCTTAGTTTATCAGTGGGGTGAGCAGTTCTTC.

V usage is TRBV4-3 and J usage is TRBJ1-1; D might be TRBD1 (5 bases). Germline lookup yields CDR1 LGHNA and CDR2 YSLEER. V lost 3 bases to trimming and J lost 6 bases, with 11 bases between them. The length of the CDR3 is 13 residues. CDR3 bases: TGCGCCAGCAGCCATCGAGGGGTCTCTGAAGCTTTCTTT. It codes for CASSHRGVSEAFF.

This clone was seen a single time. This chain links TRBV27 with TRBJ1-2; a possible D gene is TRBD1 (6 bases). The germline V gene encodes CDR1 MNHEY and CDR2 SMNVEV (reference sequence). This CDR3 is 13 amino acids long. Trimming left V 0 bases short and J 8 bases short, with 10 bases between. For the CDR3, the DNA is TGTGCCAGCAGTTTATCAAGGGGGGCCGGCTACACCTTC. This codes for CASSLSRGAGYTF.

CDR3 loop: CASSQGPNTEAFF. The DNA of the CDR3 is TGCGCCAGCAGCCAAGGGCCAAACACTGAAGCTTTCTTT. The chain is built from TRBV4-1 and TRBJ1-1; D is unclear. Per germline, CDR1 MGHRA and CDR2 YSYEKL. The CDR3 is 13 residues long. Trimming took off 1 base at V and 2 bases at J, with 5 bases between the two ends.

The chain employs TRBV5-8 and TRBJ2-4; the D is unclear. The V end lost 2 bases, the J end lost 0 bases, and 12 bases lay between the germline ends. Germline V gene sequence: CDR1 SGHTS, CDR2 YDEGEE. This CDR3 is 16 amino acids long. The CDR3 loop reads CASSFISRGAKNIQYF. CDR3 DNA sequence: TGTGCCAGCAGCTTCATAAGCCGAGGAGCCAAAAACATTCAGTACTTC.

The chain couples TRBV29-1 to TRBJ2-6; no clear D. The CDR3 has 13 amino acids. CDR1 SQVTM and CDR2 ANQGSEA come from the germline V gene. The germline V and J ends were trimmed by 4 bases and 5 bases, with 9 bases remaining between them. This CDR3 reads CSVAGKRANVLTF. Written as DNA, the CDR3 is TGCAGCGTTGCGGGTAAGAGGGCCAACGTCCTGACTTTC.

V and J are TRBV20-1 and TRBJ2-1; no reliable D call. This CDR3 has 11 residues. Germline V gene lookup returns CDR1 DFQATT and CDR2 SNEGSKA (reference sequence). Trimming took off 5 bases at V and 3 bases at J, with 5 bases between the two ends. The CDR3 nucleotides are TGCAGTGCTGGCTTCTACAATGAGCAGTTCTTC. Translated: CSAGFYNEQFF.

The gene calls are TRBV6-6 and TRBJ1-4; D is ambiguous. The V gene lost 8 bases and the J gene lost 8 bases, with 9 bases spanning the gap. CDR3 length: 11 amino acids. The germline V gene encodes CDR1 MNHNY and CDR2 SVGAGI (reference sequence). The CDR3 is CASRGSEKLFF. The CDR3 DNA reads as TGTGCCAGCCGGGGAAGCGAAAAACTGTTTTTT.

The rearrangement links TRBV28 to TRBJ1-2, with 8 bases that match TRBD1. The J segment lost 8 bases and the V segment lost 6 bases, leaving 14 bases of the junction unmatched. Germline CDR1 MDHEN, CDR2 SYDVKM. The CDR3 loop spans 15 amino acids. The CDR3 reads CASRQPRDRLLGYTF. For the CDR3, the DNA is TGTGCCAGCAGACAACCAAGGGACAGGCTACTCGGCTACACCTTC.

The chain employs TRBV4-1 and TRBJ2-3; 9 bases are a match to TRBD2. There are 15 residues in the CDR3. V was clipped by 1 base and J by 6 bases; unmatched bases: 5. CDR1 is MGHRA, CDR2 YSYEKL, per germline. The CDR3 loop is CASSQGGGGADTQYF. CDR3 DNA sequence: TGCGCCAGCAGCCAAGGGGGCGGGGGGGCTGATACGCAGTATTTT.

The chain uses TRBV7-2 and TRBJ1-1; tentatively, D is TRBD1 (6 bases). Germline lookup yields CDR1 SGHTA and CDR2 FQGNSA. Between the trimmed V and J ends, which lost 2 bases and 6 bases, there was a span of 22 bases. The CDR3 runs 17 residues. CDR3 sequence: CASSLRQVSRVGAEAFF. The CDR3 bases are TGTGCCAGCAGCTTAAGACAGGTTTCCAGGGTGGGCGCTGAAGCTTTCTTT.

V usage is TRBV15 and J usage is TRBJ1-5; TRBD1 is a possible D gene (5 bases). Between the trimmed V and J ends, which lost 0 bases and 0 bases, there was a span of 9 bases. Looked up from germline, CDR1 is LNHNV and CDR2 is YYDKDF (reference sequence). This CDR3 comprises 16 residues. The CDR3 region is CATSREGRISNQPQHF. CDR3 bases: TGTGCCACCAGCAGAGAGGGGCGTATTAGCAATCAGCCCCAGCATTTT.

The rearrangement joins TRBV27 to TRBJ2-1; a weak D match, TRBD2 (5 bases). Trimming took 0 bases from V and 9 from J, leaving 12 bases between them. Germline V lookup: CDR1 MNHEY, CDR2 SMNVEV (reference sequence). There are 14 residues in the CDR3. The CDR3 spells CASSLSRRGGEQFF. DNA of the CDR3: TGTGCCAGCAGTTTATCTAGACGAGGAGGTGAGCAGTTCTTC.

The rearrangement links TRBV30 to TRBJ2-3; D is possibly TRBD2 (6 bases). The CDR3 has 14 amino acids. Trimming stripped 0 bases from V and 5 bases from J, with 12 bases between. Per germline, CDR1 GTSNPN and CDR2 SVGIG (reference sequence). CDR3 sequence reads: CAWSVRGGGDTQYF. CDR3 nucleotide sequence: TGTGCCTGGAGTGTACGGGGAGGTGGAGATACGCAGTATTTT. The whole variable domain, filled in from reference TRBV30 and TRBJ2-3, reads SQTIHQWPATLVQPVGSPLSLECTVEGTSNPNLYWYRQAAGRGLQLLFYSVGIGQISSEVPQNLSASRPQDRQFILSSKKLLLSDSGFYLCAWSVRGGGDTQYFGPGTRLTVL.

This clone was counted only a few times. V usage is TRBV4-1 and J usage is TRBJ2-5; D remains unclear. The V gene lost 0 bases and the J gene lost 2 bases, with 10 bases spanning the gap. The germline gives CDR1 MGHRA, CDR2 YSYEKL. The CDR3 runs 15 residues. CDR3 protein: CASSQEFTVQETQYF. Written as DNA, the CDR3 is TGCGCCAGCAGCCAAGAGTTCACAGTACAAGAGACCCAGTACTTC.

This chain uses TRBV5-1 with TRBJ2-3, with TRBD1 matching over 8 bases. Trimming took 0 bases from V and 5 from J; bases not matched to a gene: 5. Germline CDR1 is SGHRS and CDR2 is YFSETQ. The length of the CDR3 is 15 residues. Written as DNA, the CDR3 is TGCGCCAGCAGCTTGGGGACAGGGCCAAGAGATACGCAGTATTTT. It codes for CASSLGTGPRDTQYF.

The genes are TRBV7-9 and TRBJ2-7; 7 bases match TRBD2. Trimming removed 5 bases from V and 6 bases from J; junction bases left unmatched: 4. Germline V gene lookup returns CDR1 SEHNR and CDR2 FQNEAQ (reference sequence). The CDR3 is 12 amino acids. The CDR3 DNA reads TGTGCCAGCAGCGGCGGGAGCGGCGAGCAGTACTTC. This sequence encodes CASSGGSGEQYF.